This T cell receptor beta chain emerged from a study of T cell changes during pregnancy in multiple sclerosis. The V and J ends lost 7 bases and 0 bases, in that order; junction bases with no gene match: 3. Germline CDR1 and CDR2: MDHEN and SYDVKM. There are 14 residues in the CDR3. The repertoire was sequenced with immunoSEQ multiplex PCR; TCRdb's copy has only in-frame clones and lacks some. The table includes some 30,000 clones, around 91% detected once. Here the sequenced sample was CD8+ T cells from peripheral blood mononuclear cells, taken after pregnancy. The genes are TRBV28 and TRBJ2-1; 7 bases are a match to TRBD2. This clonotype was sampled from a female donor with multiple sclerosis, enrolled in a pregnancy study. The CDR3 is CASKLATSYNEQFF. The CDR3 DNA follows: TGTGCCAGCAAACTAGCGACCTCCTACAATGAGCAGTTCTTC.